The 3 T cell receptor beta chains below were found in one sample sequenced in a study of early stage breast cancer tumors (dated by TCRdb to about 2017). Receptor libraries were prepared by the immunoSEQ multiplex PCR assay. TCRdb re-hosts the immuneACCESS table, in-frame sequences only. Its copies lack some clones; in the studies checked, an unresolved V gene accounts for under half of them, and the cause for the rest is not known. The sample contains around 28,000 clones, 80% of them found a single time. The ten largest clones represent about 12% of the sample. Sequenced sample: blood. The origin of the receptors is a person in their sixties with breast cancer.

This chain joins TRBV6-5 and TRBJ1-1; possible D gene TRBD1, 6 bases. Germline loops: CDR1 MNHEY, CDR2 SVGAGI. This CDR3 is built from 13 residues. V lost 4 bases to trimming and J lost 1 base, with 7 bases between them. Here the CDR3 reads CASSSRGNTEAFF. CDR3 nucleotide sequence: TGTGCCAGCAGTTCCAGGGGGAACACTGAAGCTTTCTTT.

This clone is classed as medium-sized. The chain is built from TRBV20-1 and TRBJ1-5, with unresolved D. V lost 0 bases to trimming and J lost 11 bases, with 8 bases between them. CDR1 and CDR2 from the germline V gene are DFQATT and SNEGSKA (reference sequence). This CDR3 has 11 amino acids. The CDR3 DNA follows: TGCAGTGCTAGAGACGGGAGGGCCCAGCATTTT. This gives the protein CSARDGRAQHF.

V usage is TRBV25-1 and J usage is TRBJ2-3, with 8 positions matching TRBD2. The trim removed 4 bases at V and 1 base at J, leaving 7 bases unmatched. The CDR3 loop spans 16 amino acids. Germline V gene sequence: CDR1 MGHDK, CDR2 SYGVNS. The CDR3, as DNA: TGTGCCAGCAGTGCCTATATGACTAGCGGCACAGATACGCAGTATTTT. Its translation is CASSAYMTSGTDTQYF.